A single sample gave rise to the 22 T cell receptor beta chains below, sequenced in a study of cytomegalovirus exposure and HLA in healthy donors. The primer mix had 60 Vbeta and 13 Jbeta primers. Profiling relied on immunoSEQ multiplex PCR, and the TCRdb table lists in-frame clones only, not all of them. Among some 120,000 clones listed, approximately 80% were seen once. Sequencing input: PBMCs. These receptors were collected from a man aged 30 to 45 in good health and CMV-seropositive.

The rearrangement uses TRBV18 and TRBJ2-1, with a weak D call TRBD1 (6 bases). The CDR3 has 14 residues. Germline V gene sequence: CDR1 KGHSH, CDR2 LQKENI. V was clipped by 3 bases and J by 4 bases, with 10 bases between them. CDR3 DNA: TGTGCCAGCTCACCCTTTGACAGGTACAATGAGCAGTTCTTC. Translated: CASSPFDRYNEQFF.

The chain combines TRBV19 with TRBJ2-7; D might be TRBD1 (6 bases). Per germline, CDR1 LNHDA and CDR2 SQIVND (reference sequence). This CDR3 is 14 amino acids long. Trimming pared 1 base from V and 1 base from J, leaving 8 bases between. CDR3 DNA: TGTGCCAGTAGTATAGGGACAGAATCCTACGAGCAGTACTTC. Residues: CASSIGTESYEQYF. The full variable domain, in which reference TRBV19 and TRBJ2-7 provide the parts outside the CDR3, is DGGITQSPKYLFRKEGQNVTLSCEQNLNHDAMYWYRQDPGQGLRLIYYSQIVNDFQKGDIAEGYSVSREKKESFPLTVTSAQKNPTAFYLCASSIGTESYEQYFGPGTRLTVT.

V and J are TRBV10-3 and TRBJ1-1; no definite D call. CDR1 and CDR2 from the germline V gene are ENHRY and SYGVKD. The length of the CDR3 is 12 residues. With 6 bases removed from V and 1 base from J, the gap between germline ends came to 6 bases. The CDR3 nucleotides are TGTGCCATCAGACAGTCGAACACTGAAGCTTTCTTT. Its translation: CAIRQSNTEAFF.

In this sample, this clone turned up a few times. The CDR3 coding sequence is TGTGCCAGCGGACAGGGGGTGAACACTGAAGCTTTCTTT. It yields the protein CASGQGVNTEAFF. The chain carries TRBV27 and TRBJ1-1, with 10 bases that match TRBD1. CDR1 is MNHEY and CDR2 is SMNVEV in the germline V gene (reference sequence). The CDR3 extends over 13 amino acids. V was pared by 8 bases and J by 0 bases, with 0 bases of the junction left unmatched.

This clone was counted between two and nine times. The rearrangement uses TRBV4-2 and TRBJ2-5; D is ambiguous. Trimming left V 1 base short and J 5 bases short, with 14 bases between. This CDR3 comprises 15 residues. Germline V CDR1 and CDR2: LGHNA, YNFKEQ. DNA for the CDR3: TGTGCCAGCAGCCAAGGCCCAGGTGGTACGGAGACCCAGTACTTC. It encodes CASSQGPGGTETQYF.

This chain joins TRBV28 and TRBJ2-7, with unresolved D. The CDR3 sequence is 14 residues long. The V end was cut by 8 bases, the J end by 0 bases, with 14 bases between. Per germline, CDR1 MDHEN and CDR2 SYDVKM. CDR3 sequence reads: CASLGLYRSYEQYF. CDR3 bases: TGTGCCAGCCTAGGCCTATATCGCTCCTACGAGCAGTACTTC. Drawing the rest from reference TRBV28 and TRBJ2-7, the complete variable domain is DVKVTQSSRYLVKRTGEKVFLECVQDMDHENMFWYRQDPGLGLRLIYFSYDVKMKEKGDIPEGYSVSREKKERFSLILESASTNQTSMYLCASLGLYRSYEQYFGPGTRLTVT.

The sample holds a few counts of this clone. CDR3 sequence: CASRGLAGVKSSYEQYF. DNA for the CDR3: TGTGCCAGCCGGGGACTAGCGGGAGTTAAGAGCTCCTACGAGCAGTACTTC. The gene calls are TRBV27 and TRBJ2-7; TRBD2 matches at 14 bases. Trimming cost V 8 bases and J 0 bases; bases outside gene matches: 9. This CDR3 comprises 17 residues. Germline CDR1 is MNHEY and CDR2 is SMNVEV (reference sequence).

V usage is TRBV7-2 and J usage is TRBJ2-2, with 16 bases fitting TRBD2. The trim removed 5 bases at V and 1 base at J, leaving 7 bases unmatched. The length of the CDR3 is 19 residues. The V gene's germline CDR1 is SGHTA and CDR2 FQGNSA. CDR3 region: CASSNPGLAGGLNTGELFF. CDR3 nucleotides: TGTGCCAGCAGCAATCCGGGACTAGCGGGAGGGTTGAACACCGGGGAGCTGTTTTTT.

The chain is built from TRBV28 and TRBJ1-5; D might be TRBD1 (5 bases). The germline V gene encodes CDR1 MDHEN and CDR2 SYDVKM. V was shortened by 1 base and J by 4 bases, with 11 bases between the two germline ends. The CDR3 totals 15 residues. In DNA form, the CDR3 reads TGTGCCAGCAGTTTATCCGGGGGGTTGAATCAGCCCCAGCATTTT. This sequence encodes CASSLSGGLNQPQHF.

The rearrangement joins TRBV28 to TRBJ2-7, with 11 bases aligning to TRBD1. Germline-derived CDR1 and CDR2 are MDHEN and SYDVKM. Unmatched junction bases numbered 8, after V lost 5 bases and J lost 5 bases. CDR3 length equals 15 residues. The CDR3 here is CASSQRTGGGNEQYF. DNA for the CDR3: TGTGCCAGCAGTCAACGGACAGGGGGCGGAAACGAGCAGTACTTC.

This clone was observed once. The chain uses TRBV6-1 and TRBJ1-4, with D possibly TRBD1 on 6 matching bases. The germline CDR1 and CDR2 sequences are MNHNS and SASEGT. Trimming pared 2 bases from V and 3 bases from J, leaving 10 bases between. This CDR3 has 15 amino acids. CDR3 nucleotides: TGTGCCAGCAGTGAACTGGGGGCAGCTAATGAAAAACTGTTTTTT. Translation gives CASSELGAANEKLFF.

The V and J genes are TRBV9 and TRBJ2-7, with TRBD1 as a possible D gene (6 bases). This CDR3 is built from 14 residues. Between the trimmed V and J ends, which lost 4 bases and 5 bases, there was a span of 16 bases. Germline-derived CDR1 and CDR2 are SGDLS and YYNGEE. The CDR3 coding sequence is TGTGCCAGCAGCCCAGAACAGGGCCGGCACGAGCAGTACTTC. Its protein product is CASSPEQGRHEQYF.

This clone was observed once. In DNA, the CDR3 is TGTGCCATACAGGGGGCAGGGGAGACCCAGTACTTC. Residues: CAIQGAGETQYF. The gene calls are TRBV6-6 and TRBJ2-5; 9 bases align to TRBD1. Trimming removed 10 bases from V and 5 bases from J; junction bases left unmatched: 5. CDR3 length: 12 residues. Germline loops: CDR1 MNHNY, CDR2 SVGAGI (reference sequence).

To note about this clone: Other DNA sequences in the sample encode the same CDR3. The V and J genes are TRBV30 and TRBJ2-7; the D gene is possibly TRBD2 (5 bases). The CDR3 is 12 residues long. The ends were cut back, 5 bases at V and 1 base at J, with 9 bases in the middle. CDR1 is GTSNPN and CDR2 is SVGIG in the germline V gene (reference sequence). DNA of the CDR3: TGTGCCTGGGGCCGGGGTTCCTACGAGCAGTACTTC. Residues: CAWGRGSYEQYF.

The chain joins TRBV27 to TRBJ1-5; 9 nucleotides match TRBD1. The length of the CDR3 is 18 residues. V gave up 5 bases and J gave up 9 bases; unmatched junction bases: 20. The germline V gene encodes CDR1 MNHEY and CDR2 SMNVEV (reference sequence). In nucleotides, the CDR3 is TGTGCCAGCAGTGCTGGACAGGGGATGGCCCCCGGGAGTCGGCCCCAGCATTTT. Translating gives CASSAGQGMAPGSRPQHF.

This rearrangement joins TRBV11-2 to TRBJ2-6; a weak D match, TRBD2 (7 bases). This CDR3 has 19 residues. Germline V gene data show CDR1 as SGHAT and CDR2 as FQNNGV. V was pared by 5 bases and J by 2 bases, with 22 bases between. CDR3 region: CASSRWEGGRAAGANVLTF. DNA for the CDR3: TGTGCCAGCAGCCGTTGGGAAGGGGGGAGGGCCGCTGGGGCCAACGTCCTGACTTTC.

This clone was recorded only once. The CDR3: CASSPIAGLHEQFF. The CDR3 DNA sequence: TGTGCCAGCAGCCCTATAGCGGGATTACATGAGCAGTTCTTC. The rearrangement joins TRBV9 to TRBJ2-1; 8 bases agree with TRBD2. Germline V CDR1 and CDR2: SGDLS, YYNGEE. J was trimmed by 8 bases and V by 4 bases; bases with no gene match: 8. The length of the CDR3 is 14 residues.

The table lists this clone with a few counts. The CDR3 DNA sequence: TGTGCCAGCAGCTGGGGGGACAGGGGGCGGCACAATGAGCAGTTCTTC. Translated, it gives CASSWGDRGRHNEQFF. The chain uses TRBV9 and TRBJ2-1; 12 nucleotides align to TRBD1. V was clipped by 4 bases and J by 5 bases; unmatched bases: 7. Germline CDR1 reads SGDLS; CDR2 reads YYNGEE. This CDR3 has 16 amino acids.

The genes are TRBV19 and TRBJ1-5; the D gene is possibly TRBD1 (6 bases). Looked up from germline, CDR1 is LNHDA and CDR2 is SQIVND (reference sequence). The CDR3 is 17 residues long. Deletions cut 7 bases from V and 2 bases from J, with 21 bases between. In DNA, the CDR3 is TGTGCCAGTAAGCGGAGGCCCCGAGGGGGAGGCAATCAGCCCCAGCATTTT. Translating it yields CASKRRPRGGGNQPQHF.

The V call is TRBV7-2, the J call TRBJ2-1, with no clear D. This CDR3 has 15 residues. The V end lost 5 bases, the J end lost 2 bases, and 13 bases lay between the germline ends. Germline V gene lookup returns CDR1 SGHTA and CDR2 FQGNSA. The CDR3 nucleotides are TGTGCCAGCAGCGCCCCTAGTAGGCCCTACAATGAGCAGTTCTTC. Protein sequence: CASSAPSRPYNEQFF.

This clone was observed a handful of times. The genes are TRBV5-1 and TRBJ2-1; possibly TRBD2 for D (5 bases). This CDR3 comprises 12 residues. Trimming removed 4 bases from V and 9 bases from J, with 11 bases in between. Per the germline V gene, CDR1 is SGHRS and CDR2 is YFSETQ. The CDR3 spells CASSTDSGEQFF. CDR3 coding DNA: TGCGCCAGCAGCACGGACTCGGGTGAGCAGTTCTTC.

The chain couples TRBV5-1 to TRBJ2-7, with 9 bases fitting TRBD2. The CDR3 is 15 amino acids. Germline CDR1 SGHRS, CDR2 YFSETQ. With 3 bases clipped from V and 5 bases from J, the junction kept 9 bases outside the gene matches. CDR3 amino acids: CASSSYSGRGDEQYF. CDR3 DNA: TGCGCCAGCAGCTCGTATAGCGGGAGAGGGGACGAGCAGTACTTC.